Presented here are 15 T cell receptor beta chains from one specimen sequenced in a study of T cell responses to AZD1222 COVID-19 vaccine. This table comes from immunoSEQ multiplex PCR, and its TCRdb copy is limited to in-frame clones, with some not included. This table holds about 140,000 clones. Specimen: peripheral blood. The receptors stem from an adult in good health.

The genes are TRBV11-3 and TRBJ2-2; D is unclear. Germline assignment: CDR1 SGHNT and CDR2 YENEEA. There are 14 residues in the CDR3. With 1 base removed from V and 5 bases from J, the gap between germline ends came to 8 bases. The CDR3 reads CASSLARETGELFF. As DNA, the CDR3 is TGTGCCAGCAGCTTAGCTAGGGAAACCGGGGAGCTGTTTTTT.

The genes are TRBV2 and TRBJ1-2; the match to TRBD1 covers 7 bases. Germline V gene lookup returns CDR1 SNHLY and CDR2 FYNNEI. The CDR3 spans 14 residues. The V and J ends lost 7 bases and 5 bases, in that order; junction bases with no gene match: 10. CDR3 sequence: CASTNMGQLYGYTF. DNA of the CDR3: TGTGCCAGCACAAACATGGGACAGCTGTATGGCTACACCTTC.

The chain has TRBV6-5 and TRBJ2-3, with 8 bases fitting TRBD1. The CDR3 consists of 14 residues. J gave up 4 bases and V 6 bases, and 6 bases lay outside the gene matches. Germline V CDR1 and CDR2: MNHEY, SVGAGI. DNA of the CDR3: TGTGCCAGCAGGGCACAGGGGGTGGCAGATACGCAGTATTTT. It is translated as CASRAQGVADTQYF.

The genes are TRBV11-2 and TRBJ1-2, with 9 nucleotides matching TRBD1. Germline V gene data show CDR1 as SGHAT and CDR2 as FQNNGV. This CDR3 contains 16 residues. V trimming: 2 bases; J trimming: 6 bases; junction bases outside the gene matches: 10. The CDR3 region has the DNA TGTGCCAGCAGCTTATTACAGACAGGGGGTCGAAATGGCTACACCTTC. Translated: CASSLLQTGGRNGYTF.

J is TRBJ1-2 and V is TRBV4-1, with no clear D. CDR3 length equals 16 residues. CDR1 and CDR2 from the germline V gene are MGHRA and YSYEKL. The V and J ends lost 0 bases and 2 bases respectively, with 13 bases between them. In DNA form, the CDR3 reads TGCGCCAGCAGCCAAGATAAGGCTTCGGGGAACTATGGCTACACCTTC. Translating gives CASSQDKASGNYGYTF.

The chain uses TRBV5-4 and TRBJ1-2; D is undetermined. V was pared by 0 bases and J by 8 bases, with 8 bases between. This CDR3 contains 12 residues. Germline CDR1 and CDR2: SGHNT and YYREEE (reference sequence). CDR3 nucleotide sequence: TGTGCCAGCAGCTTGGTTGAGGTGGGCTACACCTTC. It codes for CASSLVEVGYTF.

This rearrangement joins TRBV3-1 (or the pseudogene TRBV3-2) to TRBJ1-3; 7 bases are shared with TRBD1. In germline, CDR1 is LGHDT, CDR2 YNNKEL (reference sequence). The CDR3 spans 14 residues. With 5 bases clipped from V and 4 bases from J, the junction kept 5 bases outside the gene matches. This CDR3 is CASSSRGGGNTIYF. The CDR3 bases are TGTGCCAGCAGCTCACGAGGGGGCGGAAACACCATATATTTT.

The chain employs TRBV5-1 and TRBJ2-7, with 7 bases identical to TRBD2. Germline trimming cut 4 bases from V and 3 bases from J; bases unmatched to any gene: 10. Germline CDR1 SGHRS, CDR2 YFSETQ. This CDR3 region has 15 residues. CDR3 in DNA: TGCGCCAGCAGCCCCCCCGCGGCGGGGGTCTACGAGCAGTACTTC. It yields the protein CASSPPAAGVYEQYF.

The chain is built from TRBV29-1 and TRBJ1-1; the D is unclear. The ends were cut back, 3 bases at V and 5 bases at J, with 13 bases in the middle. Germline V CDR1 and CDR2: SQVTM, ANQGSEA. There are 13 residues in the CDR3. The CDR3 protein is CSVDSAFGTEAFF. DNA for the CDR3: TGCAGCGTTGATTCAGCCTTTGGGACTGAAGCTTTCTTT.

V gene TRBV27 combines with J gene TRBJ1-5; 7 bases align to TRBD1. The CDR3 length is 14 residues. Germline V gives CDR1 MNHEY, CDR2 SMNVEV (reference sequence). The J segment lost 2 bases and the V segment lost 5 bases, leaving 3 bases of the junction unmatched. The CDR3 here is CASSTGTGNQPQHF. DNA for the CDR3: TGTGCCAGCAGTACGGGGACAGGCAATCAGCCCCAGCATTTT.

The chain recombines TRBV5-5 with TRBJ2-1; 12 bases are a match to TRBD2. There are 15 residues in the CDR3. The V gene's germline CDR1 is SGHKS and CDR2 YYEKEE (reference sequence). V shed 1 base, J shed 10 bases, and the junction held 6 bases outside the gene matches. As DNA, the CDR3 is TGTGCCAGCAGCTTGCTAGCGGGGGGGCCGTGGGAGCAGTTCTTC. This gives the protein CASSLLAGGPWEQFF.

The chain joins TRBV7-9 to TRBJ2-5; D ambiguous. CDR3 length: 15 amino acids. CDR1 and CDR2 (germline): SEHNR, FQNEAQ (reference sequence). Trimming shortened V by 2 bases and J by 0 bases, and 10 bases separated the two germline ends. This CDR3 reads CASSLSRVHQETQYF. The CDR3 DNA follows: TGTGCCAGCAGCTTAAGTCGAGTTCACCAAGAGACCCAGTACTTC.

The genes are TRBV5-6 and TRBJ1-1; D is perhaps TRBD1 (5 bases). V lost 0 bases to trimming and J lost 1 base, with 7 bases between them. The CDR3 extends over 14 amino acids. Germline V gives CDR1 SGHDT, CDR2 YYEEEE. This CDR3 is CASSLAGANTEAFF. The CDR3 nucleotides are TGTGCCAGCAGCTTGGCCGGGGCGAACACTGAAGCTTTCTTT.

The gene calls are TRBV6-1 and TRBJ1-3; 7 bases map to TRBD1. This CDR3 is built from 18 residues. V was pared by 0 bases and J by 0 bases, with 8 bases of the junction left unmatched. The germline V gene has CDR1 MNHNS and CDR2 SASEGT. For the CDR3, the DNA is TGTGCCAGCAGTGAAGCGTCAGGGGGTCACAACTCTGGAAACACCATATATTTT. Its protein is CASSEASGGHNSGNTIYF.

V and J are TRBV6-2 or TRBV6-3 and TRBJ1-3; D remains ambiguous. From germline, CDR1 is MNHEY and CDR2 SVGEGT. V lost 5 bases to trimming and J lost 2 bases, with 7 bases between them. The CDR3 length is 13 residues. The CDR3 loop is CASSRGTGNTIYF. As DNA, the CDR3 is TGTGCCAGCAGTCGGGGAACTGGAAACACCATATATTTT.